These T cell receptor beta chains were read from a single sample in a study of OX40 agonist ivuxolimab in advanced cancers. The repertoire was sequenced with immunoSEQ multiplex PCR; TCRdb's copy has only in-frame clones and lacks some. The sample includes tens of thousands of clones, about 81% of them seen just once. The material sequenced was CD4+ or CD8+ T cells sorted from blood, taken in a trial of the OX40 agonist ivuxolimab. Receptor source: an adult with an advanced solid tumor such as melanoma, head and neck, liver or kidney cancer. CDR3s include the opening cysteine and the closing phenylalanine or tryptophan. D genes are given only for firm matches. Size tells how often a clone was seen (once, few, many) or the class of an expanded clone, and some rows leave it out.

clone size: .; J gene: TRBJ2-1; D gene: .; V gene: TRBV9; CDR3 length: 12; CDR3 protein: CASSVQVNEQFF; CDR3 DNA: TGTGCCAGCAGCGTCCAGGTCAATGAGCAGTTCTTC
clone size: .; J gene: TRBJ1-6; D gene: .; V gene: TRBV19; CDR3 length: 18; CDR3 protein: CASSIWDVSGSYNSPLHF; CDR3 DNA: TGTGCCAGTAGTATATGGGACGTCAGCGGCTCCTATAATTCACCCCTCCACTTT
clone size: .; J gene: TRBJ1-4; D gene: .; V gene: TRBV18; CDR3 length: 14; CDR3 protein: CASSLDSVNEKLFF; CDR3 DNA: TGTGCCAGCTCACTGGACAGTGTTAATGAAAAACTGTTTTTT
clone size: .; J gene: TRBJ2-3; D gene: .; V gene: TRBV7-2; CDR3 length: 16; CDR3 protein: CASSLEAVPSTDTQYF; CDR3 DNA: TGTGCCAGCAGCTTAGAAGCGGTTCCAAGCACAGATACGCAGTATTTT
clone size: .; J gene: TRBJ1-2; D gene: TRBD1; V gene: TRBV6-6; CDR3 length: 15; CDR3 protein: CASTWTGEISYGYTF; CDR3 DNA: TGTGCCAGCACCTGGACAGGGGAGATTTCCTATGGCTACACCTTC
clone size: .; J gene: TRBJ1-1; D gene: TRBD1; V gene: TRBV18; CDR3 length: 14; CDR3 protein: CASSAGQQNTEAFF; CDR3 DNA: TGTGCCAGCTCAGCGGGACAGCAGAACACTGAAGCTTTCTTT
clone size: .; J gene: TRBJ1-2; D gene: .; V gene: TRBV6-1; CDR3 length: 15; CDR3 protein: CASSESSGVVGGYTF; CDR3 DNA: TGTGCCAGCAGTGAAAGTTCAGGGGTCGTTGGTGGCTACACCTTC
clone size: .; J gene: TRBJ1-1; D gene: .; V gene: TRBV7-2; CDR3 length: 14; CDR3 protein: CASSLWGGVTEAFF; CDR3 DNA: TGTGCCAGCAGCTTATGGGGAGGGGTCACTGAAGCTTTCTTT
clone size: medium-sized; J gene: TRBJ1-1; D gene: .; V gene: TRBV6-6; CDR3 length: 14; CDR3 protein: CASSSRWENTEAFF; CDR3 DNA: TGTGCCAGCAGTTCCCGGTGGGAGAACACTGAAGCTTTCTTT
clone size: .; J gene: TRBJ2-2; D gene: .; V gene: TRBV28; CDR3 length: 15; CDR3 protein: CASSFWTGGTGELFF; CDR3 DNA: TGTGCCAGCAGTTTTTGGACAGGAGGGACCGGGGAGCTGTTTTTT
clone size: .; J gene: TRBJ1-5; D gene: .; V gene: TRBV10-3; CDR3 length: 18; CDR3 protein: CAISESSGGKGSNQPQHF; CDR3 DNA: TGTGCCATCAGTGAGTCGAGCGGGGGAAAGGGGAGCAATCAGCCCCAGCATTTT
clone size: .; J gene: TRBJ2-2; D gene: TRBD2; V gene: TRBV7-9; CDR3 length: 16; CDR3 protein: CASSLGASGSPGELFF; CDR3 DNA: TGTGCCAGCAGCTTAGGGGCTAGCGGGAGTCCCGGGGAGCTGTTTTTT
clone size: .; J gene: TRBJ1-1; D gene: .; V gene: TRBV9; CDR3 length: 14; CDR3 protein: CASSVVGVNTEAFF; CDR3 DNA: TGTGCCAGCAGCGTAGTAGGGGTTAACACTGAAGCTTTCTTT
clone size: .; J gene: TRBJ2-3; D gene: TRBD2; V gene: TRBV19; CDR3 length: 15; CDR3 protein: CASSTPGGPTDTQYF; CDR3 DNA: TGTGCCAGTAGTACCCCGGGAGGCCCCACAGATACGCAGTATTTT
clone size: .; J gene: TRBJ1-1; D gene: TRBD1; V gene: TRBV9; CDR3 length: 15; CDR3 protein: CASRRTGLGNTEAFF; CDR3 DNA: TGTGCCAGCAGGAGGACAGGGCTGGGCAACACTGAAGCTTTCTTT
clone size: .; J gene: TRBJ1-1; D gene: .; V gene: TRBV11-2; CDR3 length: 13; CDR3 protein: CASSLQGTTEAFF; CDR3 DNA: TGTGCCAGCAGCTTACAGGGAACCACTGAAGCTTTCTTT
clone size: .; J gene: TRBJ2-2; D gene: TRBD1; V gene: TRBV15; CDR3 length: 14; CDR3 protein: CATSRGRETGELFF; CDR3 DNA: TGTGCCACCTCGAGGGGGCGCGAAACCGGGGAGCTGTTTTTT
clone size: .; J gene: TRBJ1-2; D gene: .; V gene: TRBV28; CDR3 length: 13; CDR3 protein: CASTLDGGYGYTF; CDR3 DNA: TGTGCCAGCACCCTGGACGGCGGTTATGGCTACACCTTC
clone size: .; J gene: TRBJ1-2; D gene: .; V gene: TRBV7-3; CDR3 length: 13; CDR3 protein: CASSPDGNYGYTF; CDR3 DNA: TGTGCCAGCAGCCCGGACGGTAACTATGGCTACACCTTC
clone size: .; J gene: TRBJ2-7; D gene: .; V gene: TRBV5-6; CDR3 length: 15; CDR3 protein: CASSFRLPSSYEQYF; CDR3 DNA: TGTGCCAGCAGCTTTAGGCTCCCATCGTCCTACGAGCAGTACTTC
clone size: .; J gene: TRBJ2-3; D gene: .; V gene: TRBV11-2; CDR3 length: 12; CDR3 protein: CASKTSTDTQYF; CDR3 DNA: TGTGCCAGCAAGACTTCCACAGATACGCAGTATTTT
clone size: .; J gene: TRBJ1-4; D gene: TRBD1; V gene: TRBV6-5; CDR3 length: 15; CDR3 protein: CASSYSAGQGEKLFF; CDR3 DNA: TGTGCCAGCAGTTACTCTGCCGGACAGGGGGAAAAACTGTTTTTT
clone size: .; J gene: TRBJ2-3; D gene: TRBD2; V gene: TRBV7-8; CDR3 length: 16; CDR3 protein: CASSLGTSSLADTQYF; CDR3 DNA: TGTGCCAGCAGCCTAGGGACTAGTAGTTTGGCAGATACGCAGTATTTT
clone size: .; J gene: TRBJ2-6; D gene: .; V gene: TRBV28; CDR3 length: 15; CDR3 protein: CASSSYESGANVLTF; CDR3 DNA: TGTGCCAGCAGTTCTTATGAATCTGGGGCCAACGTCCTGACTTTC
clone size: .; J gene: TRBJ1-4; D gene: .; V gene: TRBV2; CDR3 length: 15; CDR3 protein: CASSEFEGPGRKLFF; CDR3 DNA: TGTGCCAGCAGTGAATTTGAGGGGCCGGGGAGGAAACTGTTTTTT
clone size: .; J gene: TRBJ1-3; D gene: TRBD1; V gene: TRBV6-1; CDR3 length: 14; CDR3 protein: CAAARTGAGNTIYF; CDR3 DNA: TGTGCCGCGGCAAGGACAGGGGCTGGAAACACCATATATTTT
clone size: .; J gene: TRBJ1-6; D gene: .; V gene: TRBV7-2; CDR3 length: 15; CDR3 protein: CASSGGTLRSSPLHF; CDR3 DNA: TGTGCCAGCAGCGGCGGAACCCTCCGGTCCTCACCCCTCCACTTT
clone size: once; J gene: TRBJ2-4; D gene: .; V gene: TRBV10-2; CDR3 length: 13; CDR3 protein: CASSENRKNIQYF; CDR3 DNA: TGCGCCAGCAGTGAGAACAGAAAAAACATTCAGTACTTC
clone size: .; J gene: TRBJ2-1; D gene: .; V gene: TRBV19; CDR3 length: 17; CDR3 protein: CASSMSGWGESYNEQFF; CDR3 DNA: TGTGCCAGTAGTATGTCAGGGTGGGGGGAGTCCTACAATGAGCAGTTCTTC
clone size: .; J gene: TRBJ2-3; D gene: .; V gene: TRBV10-3; CDR3 length: 13; CDR3 protein: CAISESKGSTQYF; CDR3 DNA: TGTGCCATCAGTGAGTCGAAGGGTAGTACGCAGTATTTT
clone size: .; J gene: TRBJ2-3; D gene: TRBD1; V gene: TRBV5-5; CDR3 length: 16; CDR3 protein: CASRTRDRGYADTQYF; CDR3 DNA: TGTGCCAGCCGTACCCGGGACAGGGGTTATGCAGATACGCAGTATTTT
clone size: .; J gene: TRBJ1-5; D gene: .; V gene: TRBV27; CDR3 length: 16; CDR3 protein: CASSLRGFGSNQPQHF; CDR3 DNA: TGTGCCAGCAGTTTGAGAGGGTTCGGCTCCAATCAGCCCCAGCATTTT
clone size: .; J gene: TRBJ1-5; D gene: .; V gene: TRBV6-1; CDR3 length: 13; CDR3 protein: CASIGQGNQPQHF; CDR3 DNA: TGTGCCAGCATAGGGCAGGGTAATCAGCCCCAGCATTTT
clone size: once; J gene: TRBJ2-3; D gene: .; V gene: TRBV18; CDR3 length: 13; CDR3 protein: CASSWRNTDTQYF; CDR3 DNA: TGTGCCAGCTCATGGAGGAACACAGATACGCAGTATTTT
clone size: .; J gene: TRBJ2-2; D gene: TRBD1; V gene: TRBV5-5; CDR3 length: 17; CDR3 protein: CASSLVWDRGFGGELFF; CDR3 DNA: TGTGCCAGCAGCTTGGTTTGGGACAGGGGTTTTGGCGGGGAGCTGTTTTTT
clone size: once; J gene: TRBJ2-3; D gene: TRBD2; V gene: TRBV11-2; CDR3 length: 17; CDR3 protein: CASRPRWASGRPDTQYF; CDR3 DNA: TGTGCCAGCAGACCCAGGTGGGCTAGCGGGCGCCCAGATACGCAGTATTTT
clone size: few; J gene: TRBJ1-2; D gene: .; V gene: TRBV7-2; CDR3 length: 14; CDR3 protein: CASSSSTGMTSLTF; CDR3 DNA: TGTGCCAGCAGCTCATCCACAGGGATGACAAGTCTCACCTTC
clone size: few; J gene: TRBJ2-5; D gene: TRBD1; V gene: TRBV5-1; CDR3 length: 15; CDR3 protein: CASSFGAGGQETQYF; CDR3 DNA: TGCGCCAGCAGCTTTGGGGCAGGGGGCCAAGAGACCCAGTACTTC
clone size: .; J gene: TRBJ2-7; D gene: TRBD1; V gene: TRBV2; CDR3 length: 14; CDR3 protein: CASSLLRTGKEQYF; CDR3 DNA: TGTGCCAGCAGCCTCCTAAGGACAGGGAAAGAGCAGTACTTC
clone size: .; J gene: TRBJ2-3; D gene: TRBD1; V gene: TRBV28; CDR3 length: 15; CDR3 protein: CASITNGQGPDTQYF; CDR3 DNA: TGTGCCAGCATTACAAATGGACAGGGCCCAGATACGCAGTATTTT
clone size: once; J gene: TRBJ1-1; D gene: .; V gene: TRBV5-5; CDR3 length: 13; CDR3 protein: CASSFSGSTEAFF; CDR3 DNA: TGTGCCAGCAGCTTCAGCGGGAGCACTGAAGCTTTCTTT
clone size: .; J gene: TRBJ2-1; D gene: TRBD2; V gene: TRBV7-6; CDR3 length: 22; CDR3 protein: CASSSWTSGRAQSRSSYNEQFF; CDR3 DNA: TGTGCCAGCAGCTCCTGGACTAGCGGGAGGGCCCAAAGCCGGAGCTCCTACAATGAGCAGTTCTTC
clone size: .; J gene: TRBJ1-1; D gene: .; V gene: TRBV5-1; CDR3 length: 11; CDR3 protein: CASSDLGGAFF; CDR3 DNA: TGCGCCAGCAGCGACCTAGGAGGAGCTTTCTTT
clone size: once; J gene: TRBJ1-1; D gene: TRBD1; V gene: TRBV6-6; CDR3 length: 14; CDR3 protein: CASSPGQGNTEAFF; CDR3 DNA: TGTGCCAGCAGTCCTGGACAGGGCAACACTGAAGCTTTCTTT
clone size: .; J gene: TRBJ2-5; D gene: .; V gene: TRBV28; CDR3 length: 13; CDR3 protein: CASNIQRPETQYF; CDR3 DNA: TGTGCCAGCAACATTCAGCGCCCCGAAACCCAGTACTTC